The 15 T cell receptor beta chains below all came from one sample that was sequenced in a study of T cells after yellow fever vaccination. TCRdb reanalysed the 5' RACE reads using MiXCR and keeps one entry per CDR3 protein. The table includes just under 600,000 distinct CDR3 sequences, about 13% detected once. The specimen was PBMCs, collected on the day of the yellow fever booster vaccination. The receptors come from a man aged 25 to 45 who received the YFV17D yellow fever vaccine.

This clonotype has more than one count but fewer than ten. The chain combines TRBV20-1 with TRBJ1-2, with TRBD1 identical over 12 bases. The CDR3 is 14 residues long. The J segment lost 10 bases and the V segment lost 3 bases, leaving 9 bases of the junction unmatched. Germline CDR1 reads DFQATT; CDR2 reads SNEGSKA (reference sequence). The CDR3 region has the DNA TGCAGTGCTAGGGTTGAACCGGGACAGGGGGCCTACACCTTC. Protein: CSARVEPGQGAYTF.

The CDR3: CASFNGSYTF. The DNA for the CDR3 is TGTGCCAGTTTCAACGGAAGCTACACCTTC. V gene TRBV7-8 combines with J gene TRBJ1-2; D remains ambiguous. V shed 9 bases and J shed 9 bases, with 11 bases lying between them. The germline gives CDR1 SGHVS, CDR2 FQNEAQ. The CDR3 runs to 10 residues.

The rearrangement links TRBV28 to TRBJ2-3, with TRBD1 matching over 7 bases. Germline V gene lookup returns CDR1 MDHEN and CDR2 SYDVKM. This CDR3 contains 19 residues. With V trimmed by 7 bases and J by 2 bases, 21 bases remained unmatched. The chain's CDR3 is CASTLTVGGWSFATDTQYF. The CDR3 DNA sequence: TGTGCCAGCACCCTCACCGTAGGGGGCTGGTCCTTTGCCACAGATACGCAGTATTTT.

This clonotype was recorded once. The junction and the germline gene differ at one end; a read error may be behind it. The chain joins TRBV11-3 to TRBJ2-1, with 16 bases identical to TRBD2. The germline gives CDR1 SGHNT, CDR2 YENEEA. The CDR3 extends over 14 amino acids. DNA for the CDR3: TGTGCCAGCAGCATCGCGGGACTAGCGGGAGGGCAGGTCTTC. The encoded protein is CASSIAGLAGGQVF.

In this sample, this clonotype turned up a few times. The CDR3 region is CASGGINRYNEQFF. For the CDR3, the DNA is TGTGCCAGCGGGGGGATCAACAGATACAATGAGCAGTTCTTC. This chain joins TRBV21-1 and TRBJ2-1; whether TRBD1, the table's D call, matches the DNA was not checked. TRBV21-1 is a recognized pseudogene. The CDR3 length is 14 residues.

This clonotype turned up a few times. The chain links TRBV18 to TRBJ2-2; D perhaps matches TRBD1 (6 bases). The CDR3 contains 13 residues. Germline CDR1 KGHSH, CDR2 LQKENI. V was clipped by 4 bases and J by 6 bases, with 9 bases between them. The CDR3 sequence: CASSQRTAGELFF. The CDR3, as DNA: TGTGCCAGCTCACAACGGACAGCCGGGGAGCTGTTTTTT.

This chain connects TRBV20-1 to TRBJ1-4; D perhaps matches TRBD1 (5 bases). Germline V gene sequence: CDR1 DFQATT, CDR2 SNEGSKA (reference sequence). Trimming cost V 1 base and J 0 bases, with 6 bases left between them. The CDR3 consists of 14 residues. The DNA of the CDR3 is TGCAGTGCTAGAGTGGGGGCAACTAATGAAAAACTGTTTTTT. It yields the protein CSARVGATNEKLFF.

J is TRBJ2-3 and V is TRBV20-1, with D perhaps given as TRBD1 or TRBD2 (5 bases each). The CDR3 is 14 residues long. Per germline, CDR1 DFQATT and CDR2 SNEGSKA (reference sequence). Trimming stripped 1 base from V and 6 bases from J, with 14 bases between. CDR3 nucleotide sequence: TGCAGTGCTAGAGCCCTGGGACCTGCGGATACGCAGTATTTT. Amino acids: CSARALGPADTQYF.

This clonotype was counted between two and nine times. The chain has TRBV27 and TRBJ2-5; 11 bases match TRBD2. Trimming took 10 bases from V and 5 from J; bases not matched to a gene: 18. CDR1 and CDR2 (germline): MNHEY, SMNVEV (reference sequence). The CDR3 has 17 amino acids. The CDR3, as DNA: TGTGCCACCAGCCCATTAGCGGGAGGGCAAAGGGGGGAGACCCAGTACTTC. It codes for CATSPLAGGQRGETQYF.

The rearrangement uses TRBV7-2 and TRBJ2-7; 10 nucleotides align to TRBD1. In germline, CDR1 is SGHTA, CDR2 FQGNSA. V lost 7 bases to trimming and J lost 3 bases; unmatched junction nucleotides: 6. CDR3 size: 14 residues. The CDR3 protein is CASTRRDRGYEQYF. The CDR3 nucleotides read TGTGCCAGCACGCGTAGGGACAGGGGCTACGAGCAGTACTTC.

This clonotype was observed at least ten times. The chain has TRBV19 and TRBJ2-7, with a weak D call TRBD1 (6 bases). Trimming pared 7 bases from V and 1 base from J, leaving 11 bases between. This CDR3 has 13 residues. Germline lookup yields CDR1 LNHDA and CDR2 SQIVND (reference sequence). The CDR3 is CASTPQGSYEQYF. CDR3 sequence (DNA): TGTGCCAGTACTCCTCAGGGGTCCTACGAGCAGTACTTC.

This clonotype was picked up a small number of times. V is TRBV20-1 and J is TRBJ2-6; 7 bases line up with TRBD2. The V gene's germline CDR1 is DFQATT and CDR2 SNEGSKA (reference sequence). V lost 5 bases and J lost 2; bases outside the gene matches: 6. This CDR3 contains 15 residues. CDR3 residues: CSADFRGAGANVLTF. The CDR3 DNA is TGCAGTGCTGATTTCCGGGGGGCTGGGGCCAACGTCCTGACTTTC.

V is TRBV12-3 or TRBV12-4 and J is TRBJ2-7; possibly TRBD2 for D (6 bases). CDR3 length equals 15 residues. Trimming pared 7 bases from V and 0 bases from J, leaving 16 bases between. CDR3 DNA sequence: TGTGCCAGCACCCCATTTAGCGGCCCCTCCTACGAGCAGTACTTC. It is translated as CASTPFSGPSYEQYF.

The sample holds a few counts of this clonotype. The gene calls are TRBV10-3 and TRBJ2-1, with 11 bases fitting TRBD2. The CDR3 consists of 16 residues. CDR1 is ENHRY, CDR2 SYGVKD, per germline. Losses at the gene ends were 6 bases for V and 6 bases for J; bases not matched to a gene: 10. The CDR3 spells CAISKKGLAESNEQFF. The CDR3 nucleotides are TGTGCCATCAGCAAAAAGGGACTAGCGGAAAGCAATGAGCAGTTCTTC.

A few counts support this clonotype. The chain recombines TRBV5-1 with TRBJ2-7; D perhaps matches TRBD1 (6 bases). CDR3 length: 15 residues. Trimming pared 1 base from V and 4 bases from J, leaving 15 bases between. CDR1 and CDR2 (germline): SGHRS, YFSETQ. The CDR3 DNA is TGCGCCAGCAGCTTGACGATGGACAGAGGATACGAGCAGTACTTC. It yields the protein CASSLTMDRGYEQYF.